One sample yielded the 21 T cell receptor beta chains listed below, sequenced in a study of post-analysis software for immune sequencing data. No antigens are known for them. Unique molecular identifiers were carried by the TCR beta cDNA libraries. TCRdb reanalysed the PCR reads using MiXCR and keeps one entry per CDR3 protein. The data contain approximately 250,000 distinct CDR3 sequences, approximately 34% of them seen just once; the ten biggest clones take up under 5%. Study-level points and caveats: Compared with controls, patients had more of five or six TRBV segments, including TRBV5-6, TRBV5-1 and TRBV20-1.

The sequencing input was blood. The receptors derive from a girl aged 5-17 years with multiple sclerosis.

The V and J genes are TRBV2 and TRBJ1-1; perhaps TRBD1 as D (5 bases). The length of the CDR3 is 15 residues. The V gene's germline CDR1 is SNHLY and CDR2 FYNNEI. V was pared by 6 bases and J by 5 bases, with 19 bases between. The CDR3 here is CASRRGSQGGTEAFF. Here the CDR3 DNA reads TGTGCCAGCAGGCGGGGGTCGCAGGGAGGAACTGAAGCTTTCTTT.

This clonotype has only a few counts. The V call is TRBV14, the J call TRBJ2-3; D unresolved. This CDR3 is 15 amino acids long. Trimming cost V 3 bases and J 5 bases, with 15 bases left between them. Germline assignment: CDR1 SGHDN and CDR2 FVKESK. As DNA, the CDR3 is TGTGCCAGCAGCCATTTAAGCAGCTCCGGAGATACGCAGTATTTT. It yields the protein CASSHLSSSGDTQYF. Full variable domain (outside the CDR3, taken from reference TRBV14 and TRBJ2-3): EAGVTQFPSHSVIEKGQTVTLRCDPISGHDNLYWYRRVMGKEIKFLLHFVKESKQDESGMPNNRFLAERTGGTYSTLKVQPAELEDSGVYFCASSHLSSSGDTQYFGPGTRLTVL.

This clonotype has just a few counts. The V call is TRBV2, the J call TRBJ1-1, with D perhaps matching TRBD1 (6 bases). This CDR3 contains 12 residues. The V gene lost 9 bases and the J gene lost 2 bases, with 10 bases spanning the gap. From germline, CDR1 is SNHLY and CDR2 FYNNEI. The CDR3 sequence: CARGQRNTEAFF. DNA of the CDR3: TGTGCCAGGGGACAAAGAAACACTGAAGCTTTCTTT.

This clonotype was seen ten or more times. The chain is built from TRBV30 and TRBJ2-1, with D possibly being TRBD2 (6 bases). CDR1 and CDR2 (germline): GTSNPN, SVGIG (reference sequence). The V end was cut by 2 bases, the J end by 10 bases, with 18 bases between. The CDR3 has 14 amino acids. DNA of the CDR3: TGTGCCTGGAGTCGAGGGAGGCCCGCCACGGAGCAGTTCTTC. Amino acids: CAWSRGRPATEQFF.

The chain recombines TRBV6-1 with TRBJ1-5; D is unclear. V was trimmed by 1 base and J by 5 bases, leaving 6 bases between them. Looked up from germline, CDR1 is MNHNS and CDR2 is SASEGT. The CDR3 sequence is 13 residues long. In DNA form, the CDR3 reads TGTGCCAGCAGTGAAGGGCGCCATCAGCCCCAGCATTTT. Encoded protein: CASSEGRHQPQHF.

This clonotype was recorded at least ten times. This chain links TRBV7-3 with TRBJ2-3; TRBD2 matches at 13 bases. V gave up 11 bases and J gave up 7 bases; unmatched junction bases: 9. This CDR3 spans 14 amino acids. CDR1 and CDR2 (germline): SGHTA, FQGTGA. The DNA for the CDR3 is TGTGCCTCCTCGAGGACTAGCGGGAGAAATACGCAGTATTTT. Translating it yields CASSRTSGRNTQYF.

At least ten counts were recorded for this clonotype. CDR3 residues: CASSPEAGTDTQYF. The CDR3 bases are TGCGCCAGCAGCCCGGAGGCCGGCACAGATACGCAGTATTTT. The chain is built from TRBV5-1 and TRBJ2-3, with a possible D match to TRBD2 (5 bases). V was trimmed by 4 bases and J by 1 base, leaving 10 bases between them. This CDR3 region has 14 residues. Germline-derived CDR1 and CDR2 are SGHRS and YFSETQ.

This chain connects TRBV12-3 or TRBV12-4 to TRBJ2-4; no firm D call. The J call may be in error: the DNA end matches TRBJ2-7 better. The CDR3 length is 13 residues. The CDR3 DNA reads as TGTGCCAGCAGACCGGCTGCAAGCTACGAGCAGTACTTC. It codes for CASRPAASYEQYF.

At least ten counts were recorded for this clonotype. The gene calls are TRBV29-1 and TRBJ2-3; D call uncertain. V shed 7 bases and J shed 0 bases, with 14 bases lying between them. CDR3 size: 14 residues. Germline V gives CDR1 SQVTM, CDR2 ANQGSEA. The CDR3 protein is CSARVASSTDTQYF. The CDR3 DNA sequence: TGCAGCGCCCGGGTCGCCTCTAGCACAGATACGCAGTATTTT.

This clonotype has a single count. The chain links TRBV5-1 to TRBJ1-5; TRBD1 matches 7 bases. The CDR3 sequence is 15 residues long. The trim removed 4 bases at V and 4 bases at J, leaving 8 bases unmatched. The V gene's germline CDR1 is SGHRS and CDR2 YFSETQ. CDR3 sequence: CASSPDGQANQPQHF. CDR3 in DNA: TGCGCCAGCAGCCCCGATGGACAGGCAAATCAGCCCCAGCATTTT.

This clonotype was observed a single time. The chain combines TRBV7-2 with TRBJ2-7, with TRBD1 as a possible D gene (6 bases). This CDR3 spans 14 amino acids. Germline-derived CDR1 and CDR2 are SGHTA and FQGNSA. V was clipped by 7 bases and J by 3 bases, with 16 bases between them. The CDR3 loop reads CASTQGLRGYEQYF. The DNA for the CDR3 is TGTGCCAGCACCCAGGGCCTCAGGGGCTACGAGCAGTACTTC.

The table lists this clonotype with a few counts. The chain couples TRBV9 to TRBJ1-5; possibly TRBD1 for D (6 bases). Germline-derived CDR1 and CDR2 are SGDLS and YYNGEE. Trimming shortened V by 2 bases and J by 3 bases, and 9 bases separated the two germline ends. CDR3 length: 14 residues. CDR3 in DNA: TGTGCCAGCAGCGTCACGGGGGCCAATCAGCCCCAGCATTTT. It is translated as CASSVTGANQPQHF.

This clonotype was seen at least ten times. The chain has TRBV7-2 and TRBJ2-5; 9 bases line up with TRBD1. The CDR3 contains 15 residues. The ends lost 4 bases at V and 0 bases at J; junction bases unmatched: 3. Looked up from germline, CDR1 is SGHTA and CDR2 is FQGNSA. As DNA, the CDR3 is TGTGCCAGCAGCTGGACAGGGGCAAACCAAGAGACCCAGTACTTC. Translated, it gives CASSWTGANQETQYF.

The rearrangement links TRBV3-1 to TRBJ1-1; D uncertain. Trimming took 4 bases from V and 9 from J, leaving 15 bases between them. Per germline, CDR1 LGHDT and CDR2 YNNKEL (reference sequence). The CDR3 length is 13 residues. CDR3 sequence: CASSRSERVKAFF. CDR3 in DNA: TGTGCCAGCAGCCGATCAGAACGCGTCAAAGCTTTCTTT.

In this sample, this clonotype turned up many times. This rearrangement joins TRBV6-5 to TRBJ1-2; 8 bases line up with TRBD1. The CDR3 runs to 15 residues. Germline lookup yields CDR1 MNHEY and CDR2 SVGAGI. The ends lost 2 bases at V and 4 bases at J; junction bases unmatched: 6. CDR3 in amino acids: CASSYRDRGGYGYTF. The CDR3 coding sequence is TGTGCCAGCAGTTACCGCGACAGGGGAGGCTATGGCTACACCTTC.

This clonotype was found many times. J is TRBJ1-4 and V is TRBV12-3 or TRBV12-4, with D hard to call. This CDR3 has 17 residues. Trimming left V 5 bases short and J 4 bases short, with 20 bases between. The CDR3 DNA sequence: TGTGCCAGCAGTATACAGCTTAACCGTGTCCATAATGAAAAACTGTTTTTT. Translating gives CASSIQLNRVHNEKLFF.

The gene calls are TRBV7-9 and TRBJ2-2, with TRBD1 as a possible D gene (5 bases). Germline V gives CDR1 SEHNR, CDR2 FQNEAQ (reference sequence). Trimming took off 5 bases at V and 3 bases at J, with 19 bases between the two ends. The CDR3 consists of 17 residues. DNA of the CDR3: TGTGCCAGCAGCCTAGGGGATTACTTAGCCGACACCGGGGAGCTGTTTTTT. It yields the protein CASSLGDYLADTGELFF.

This clonotype was detected a few times. The chain recombines TRBV20-1 with TRBJ2-3; 12 bases agree with TRBD2. The CDR3 totals 13 residues. V shed 5 bases, J shed 6 bases, and the junction held 3 bases outside the gene matches. Germline assignment: CDR1 DFQATT and CDR2 SNEGSKA (reference sequence). CDR3 residues: CSAGLAGRDTQYF. In nucleotides, the CDR3 is TGCAGTGCTGGACTAGCGGGGCGGGATACGCAGTATTTT.

This clonotype was seen repeatedly, ten times or more. The rearrangement links TRBV29-1 to TRBJ2-4; TRBD1 is a possible D gene (5 bases). The CDR3 has 12 residues. V was cut by 5 bases and J by 2 bases, with 7 bases left in between. Germline V gene lookup returns CDR1 SQVTM and CDR2 ANQGSEA. CDR3 sequence reads: CSVRQTKNIQYF. CDR3 nucleotides: TGCAGCGTTAGACAGACCAAAAACATTCAGTACTTC. The whole variable domain, remainder taken from reference TRBV29-1 and TRBJ2-4, is SAVISQKPSRDICQRGTSLTIQCQVDSQVTMMFWYRQQPGQSLTLIATANQGSEATYESGFVIDKFPISRPNLTFSTLTVSNMSPEDSSIYLCSVRQTKNIQYFGAGTRLSVL.

Ten or more counts support this clonotype. This rearrangement joins TRBV2 to TRBJ1-5; TRBD1 is a possible D gene (6 bases). This CDR3 is 13 amino acids long. Trimming left V 6 bases short and J 3 bases short, with 9 bases between. Germline loops: CDR1 SNHLY, CDR2 FYNNEI. The CDR3 here is CASRGGPNQPQHF. In DNA, the CDR3 is TGTGCCAGCAGAGGGGGTCCCAATCAGCCCCAGCATTTT.

This clonotype was counted at least ten times. The chain couples TRBV2 to TRBJ2-1, with 8 nucleotides matching TRBD2. V shed 0 bases and J 1 base; nucleotides not matched to a gene: 5. This CDR3 spans 17 amino acids. Germline V gene lookup returns CDR1 SNHLY and CDR2 FYNNEI. CDR3 bases: TGTGCCAGCAGTGAAGCGCTTTTAGCGGGGTCCTACAATGAGCAGTTCTTC. Translation: CASSEALLAGSYNEQFF.